This TCR beta chain stems from a study of T cells after yellow fever vaccination. Study summary: Fractions with few cells were prepared using SMART-Seq v4 Ultra Low Input.

Study-wide points: Weaker overall was a secondary response that nonetheless peaked faster, on day 5 versus 15.

By 5'RACE template switching, TCR cDNA was produced, with a universal primer site and UMIs added in the process. Each CDR3 protein is one row after TCRdb ran MiXCR on the 5' RACE reads. The table lists around 500,000 distinct CDR3 sequences, around a fifth of them singletons. A remark on this clonotype: Its antigen is undetermined.

Germline CDR1 and CDR2: MGHDK and SYGVNS. There are 13 residues in the CDR3. V lost 10 bases to trimming and J lost 8 bases, with 20 bases between them. Specimen: PBMCs, collected approximately 20 days after the first yellow fever vaccination. The clonotype comes from a man younger than 35 who received the YFV17D yellow fever vaccine. The chain couples TRBV25-1 to TRBJ1-2; no reliable D call. The CDR3: CAISPGLRAGYTF. In DNA, the CDR3 is TGTGCCATCAGCCCCGGGCTCCGGGCCGGCTACACCTTC.